This T cell receptor beta chain was sequenced for a study of blood T cell repertoires in COVID-19. Overall study context: Sites in the United States, Italy and Spain provided acute and convalescent COVID-19 samples. In each case, the material was cDNA or gDNA derived from T cells, B-cell-depleted T cells, or PBMCs.

Clones were sequenced by immunoSEQ multiplex PCR, and TCRdb holds only the in-frame ones, with some missing. The table lists roughly 60,000 clones, about 92% of them singletons. The germline CDR1 and CDR2 sequences are SGHTA and FQGNSA. Trimming removed 5 bases from V and 5 bases from J, with 15 bases in between. The CDR3 has 15 residues. This rearrangement joins TRBV7-2 to TRBJ2-2; D might be TRBD1 (5 bases). The TCR was taken from a man aged 50 or older with active COVID-19. The sample was peripheral blood. The CDR3 sequence is CASSLGAVETGELFF. CDR3 coding DNA: TGTGCCAGCAGCCTAGGGGCCGTGGAAACCGGGGAGCTGTTTTTT.